This T cell receptor (beta chain) was profiled in a study of cytomegalovirus exposure and HLA in healthy donors. Study background: An early release of data contained about 85 million unique TCRs, which came from HLA-typed donors.

Study-level points and caveats: Later analysis indicated greater clonal expansion among HLA-associated TCR beta chains than among equally common other chains. TCR beta V- and J-gene trimming, according to a later analysis, was linked to a missense DCLRE1C variant. Earlier findings revealed that most TCR beta V segments proved productive either about 87% or about 30% of the time.

Notes on this clone: The antigen is unknown.

Researchers ran the PCR with 60 Vbeta and 13 Jbeta primers. Generated by immunoSEQ multiplex PCR, the TCRdb table keeps only in-frame clones and is missing some. The table lists 150,000 to 200,000 clones, around 80% of them singletons, with around 1.9% in the top ten. CDR1 and CDR2 from the germline V gene are GTSNPN and SVGIG (reference sequence). This CDR3 has 13 residues. V lost 6 bases to trimming and J lost 4 bases; unmatched junction nucleotides: 5. The origin of this receptor is a woman aged 18 to 35 in good health and CMV-seropositive. Sequencing input: PBMCs. V is TRBV30 and J is TRBJ1-1; TRBD1 agrees at 10 bases. CDR3: CACGTGVGTEAFF. CDR3 in DNA: TGTGCCTGCGGGACAGGGGTTGGCACTGAAGCTTTCTTT.